A single sample is the source of the 9 T cell receptor beta chains below, sequenced in a study of blood T cell repertoires in COVID-19 (dated by TCRdb to 2018 to 2020). The library came from the immunoSEQ multiplex PCR assay. Here the immuneACCESS table is served through TCRdb, limited to in-frame sequences with V and J called. Missing clones are a known gap in these copies; in checked studies unresolved V genes cover under half, and the rest lacks a known reason. The sample yields 200,000 to 300,000 clones; 85% to 90% were counted once. Roughly 4.9% of the sample lies in the top ten. Sequencing was performed on peripheral blood. All receptors derive from a woman between 55 and 75 years old with COVID-19, enrolled during active disease.

This rearrangement joins TRBV28 to TRBJ1-1, with 7 bases aligning to TRBD1. V was clipped by 7 bases and J by 1 base; unmatched bases: 6. Per germline, CDR1 MDHEN and CDR2 SYDVKM. The CDR3 length is 14 residues. The CDR3 DNA follows: TGTGCCAGCACCAGGACAGGCTGGAACACTGAAGCTTTCTTT. This encodes CASTRTGWNTEAFF.

This clone was detected once. The chain combines TRBV28 with TRBJ2-2; 11 bases line up with TRBD1. The germline V gene has CDR1 MDHEN and CDR2 SYDVKM. The V segment lost 5 bases and the J segment 7 bases; nucleotides outside the gene matches: 9. The CDR3 consists of 16 residues. CDR3 sequence: CASSPPGQGGIGELFF. The CDR3, as DNA: TGTGCCAGCAGTCCCCCGGGACAGGGGGGAATCGGGGAGCTGTTTTTT.

The J gene is TRBJ2-1, the V gene TRBV3-1 (or the pseudogene TRBV3-2); 11 nucleotides align to TRBD2. The CDR3 totals 18 residues. J was trimmed by 3 bases and V by 3 bases; bases with no gene match: 10. Germline V gene lookup returns CDR1 LGHDT and CDR2 YNNKEL (reference sequence). The CDR3 DNA is TGTGCCAGCAGCCACACTACTAGCGGGAGTATCCTCTACAATGAGCAGTTCTTC. It codes for CASSHTTSGSILYNEQFF.

This chain joins TRBV3-1 (or the pseudogene TRBV3-2) and TRBJ2-7; TRBD2 agrees at 7 bases. This CDR3 has 15 residues. Germline V CDR1 and CDR2: LGHDT, YNNKEL (reference sequence). The ends lost 3 bases at V and 5 bases at J; junction bases unmatched: 10. The CDR3 DNA reads TGTGCCAGCAGCCACTACGAGGGAGGGCCTGACGAGCAGTACTTC. It encodes CASSHYEGGPDEQYF.

This clone was counted a single time. The chain links TRBV7-2 to TRBJ2-5; D perhaps matches TRBD2 (7 bases). This CDR3 is 16 amino acids long. Germline-derived CDR1 and CDR2 are SGHTA and FQGNSA. Trimming left V 6 bases short and J 5 bases short, with 22 bases between. The DNA of the CDR3 is TGTGCCAGCAGATCCGCGGGGGCAGGGGTAATTGAGACCCAGTACTTC. This translates into CASRSAGAGVIETQYF.

The chain combines TRBV28 with TRBJ1-2; 8 bases match TRBD1. Looked up from germline, CDR1 is MDHEN and CDR2 is SYDVKM. Trimming at V came to 6 bases and at J to 2 bases, leaving 8 bases not matched to a gene. This CDR3 contains 15 residues. The CDR3 coding sequence is TGTGCCAGCAGAATGGTGGGACAGGAGAACTATGGCTACACCTTC. Protein: CASRMVGQENYGYTF.

This clone occurred once. The chain combines TRBV18 with TRBJ2-5; D may be TRBD2 (7 bases). In germline, CDR1 is KGHSH, CDR2 LQKENI. This CDR3 spans 13 amino acids. V gave up 3 bases and J gave up 5 bases, with 10 bases separating them. For the CDR3, the DNA is TGTGCCAGCTCACCTCGGGGGGCGGAGACCCAGTACTTC. It codes for CASSPRGAETQYF.

This chain joins TRBV5-1 and TRBJ2-1; 8 bases line up with TRBD2. After removal of 4 bases from V and 2 bases from J, the junction contained 5 bases not matched to a gene. The germline V gene has CDR1 SGHRS and CDR2 YFSETQ. The length of the CDR3 is 15 residues. The CDR3 DNA follows: TGCGCCAGCAGCGGCGGGACTAGGACCTACAATGAGCAGTTCTTC. This translates into CASSGGTRTYNEQFF.

Points on this clone: The same CDR3 also results from other DNA sequences found in this sample. This sequence joins TRBV9 and TRBJ1-6; 7 nucleotides match TRBD1. CDR1 is SGDLS and CDR2 is YYNGEE in the germline V gene. This CDR3 is built from 14 residues. Losses at the gene ends were 0 bases for V and 8 bases for J; bases not matched to a gene: 2. The CDR3 protein is CASSVEGADSPLHF. The CDR3 DNA is TGTGCCAGCAGCGTAGAGGGGGCGGATTCACCCCTCCACTTT.